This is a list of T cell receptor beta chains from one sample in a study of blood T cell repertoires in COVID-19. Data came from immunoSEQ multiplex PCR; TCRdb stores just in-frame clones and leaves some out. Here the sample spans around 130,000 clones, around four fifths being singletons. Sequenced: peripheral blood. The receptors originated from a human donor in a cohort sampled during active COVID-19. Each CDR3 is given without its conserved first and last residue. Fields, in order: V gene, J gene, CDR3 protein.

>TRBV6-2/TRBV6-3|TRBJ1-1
ASSSPDRTHTEAF
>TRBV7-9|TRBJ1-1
ASSSTWGVGELEAF
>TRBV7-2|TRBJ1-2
ASSLTTVHYGYT
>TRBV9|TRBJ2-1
ASSTRQGTYNEQF
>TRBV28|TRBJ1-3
ASSSGQSSGNTIY
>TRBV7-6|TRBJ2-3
ASSLEGGSDTQY
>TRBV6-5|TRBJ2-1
ASRTGQGSYNEQF
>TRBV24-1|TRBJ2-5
ATSAAGQETQY
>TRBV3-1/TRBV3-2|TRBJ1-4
ASSLGREKLF
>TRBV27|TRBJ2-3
ASSPGVWAQY
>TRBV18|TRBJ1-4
ASSRLPGQGTVVGEKLF
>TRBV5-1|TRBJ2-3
ASTSPGLAGNTQY
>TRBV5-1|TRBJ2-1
ASTPNPGTGYNEQF
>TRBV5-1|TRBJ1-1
ASRGQVDTEAF
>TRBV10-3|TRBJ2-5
AISPLEREETQY
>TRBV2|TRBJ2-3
ASSPTELGDTQY
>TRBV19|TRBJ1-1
ASSDIQGYTEAF
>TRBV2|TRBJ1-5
ASMRSEASNQPQH
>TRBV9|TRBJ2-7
ASSVALIGYEQY
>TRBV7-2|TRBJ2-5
ASSLGATSGGSETQY
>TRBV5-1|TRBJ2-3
ASSSTSAARDTQY
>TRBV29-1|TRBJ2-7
SVQQGDYEQY
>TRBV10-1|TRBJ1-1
ASTPGRGATEAF
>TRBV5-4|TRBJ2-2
ASSLTGLNTGELF
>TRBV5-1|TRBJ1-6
ASSLAQGMVSPLH
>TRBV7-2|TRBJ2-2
ASSLAGSGAGTGELF